This T cell receptor (beta chain) was captured by sequencing in a study of blood T cell repertoires in COVID-19. Overall study: PBMCs, B-cell-depleted T cells, or T cells were the source of the cDNA or gDNA that made up the material.

V lost 7 bases to trimming and J lost 3 bases, with 16 bases between them. The CDR3 is 14 amino acids. CDR1 is SGHAT, CDR2 FQNNGV, per germline. Sequencing was performed with immunoSEQ multiplex PCR; in TCRdb, only in-frame clones are kept and a portion is missing. The data show 250,000 to 350,000 clones, 70% to 90% seen once. The chain is built from TRBV11-2 and TRBJ2-7, with D possibly TRBD2 on 5 matching bases. The origin of this receptor is a woman aged 45-60 years with active or convalescent COVID-19. What was sequenced was peripheral blood. CDR3 DNA: TGTGCCAGCAACTCCGGAGTGCGGGTCTACGAGCAGTACTTC. Encoded protein: CASNSGVRVYEQYF.